A selection of T cell receptor beta chains follows, all from one sample in a study of T cells in Graves' hyperthyroidism and ophthalmopathy. TCRdb ran MiXCR on the multiplex PCR reads and lists one entry per CDR3 protein. This sample has 540,000 or so distinct CDR3 sequences, with around 16% found just once. The sequencing sample was made of blood. These receptors originate from a woman aged 30 to 39 with Graves' hyperthyroidism. CDR3s include the opening cysteine and the closing phenylalanine or tryptophan. A D gene is named only where the DNA matches it firmly. The size of a clone is reported for some rows only, either as once, few or many, or as a class for expanded clones.

TRBV4-1	TRBJ1-1	NA	few	CASSTYDVGTEAFF	TGCGCCAGCAGCACCTACGACGTAGGCACTGAAGCTTTCTTT
TRBV28	TRBJ1-5	NA	NA	CASGVSISNQPQHF	TGTGCCAGCGGGGTCAGCATTAGCAATCAGCCCCAGCATTTT
TRBV7-9	TRBJ1-1	NA	NA	CATQHREMNTEAFF	TGTGCCACGCAACACAGGGAGATGAACACTGAAGCTTTCTTT
TRBV30	TRBJ2-1	TRBD2	NA	CAWSGATSGRVSSYDEQFF	TGTGCCTGGAGTGGGGCGACTAGCGGGAGGGTTAGCTCCTACGATGAGCAGTTCTTC
TRBV27	TRBJ1-2	NA	NA	CASSTDIYYGYTF	TGTGCCAGCAGTACCGACATTTACTATGGCTACACCTTC
TRBV20-1	TRBJ2-7	NA	few	CSASGTFYEQYF	TGCAGTGCCAGTGGGACTTTCTACGAGCAGTACTTC
TRBV5-5	TRBJ2-1	NA	few	CASSHDTLEFF	TGTGCCAGCAGCCACGATACGCTTGAGTTCTTC
TRBV11-2	TRBJ2-7	NA	few	CASSLDQDYEQYF	TGTGCCAGCAGCTTAGATCAGGACTACGAGCAGTACTTC
TRBV5-1	TRBJ1-2	NA	many	CASKEGANYGYTF	TGCGCCAGCAAGGAGGGAGCTAACTATGGCTACACCTTC
TRBV18	TRBJ2-7	TRBD1	many	CASSPTGASYEQYF	TGTGCCAGCTCACCAACAGGGGCCTCCTACGAGCAGTACTTC
TRBV28	TRBJ2-2	NA	few	CASSLLSRAGELFF	TGTGCCAGCAGTTTATTAAGTCGGGCCGGGGAGCTGTTTTTT
TRBV28	TRBJ1-5	NA	many	CASRVINQPQHF	TGTGCCAGCAGGGTGATAAATCAGCCCCAGCATTTT
TRBV29-1	TRBJ2-3	NA	many	CSVSRGSGTDTQYF	TGCAGCGTCAGTCGAGGGTCGGGAACAGATACGCAGTATTTT
TRBV10-3	TRBJ2-1	TRBD1	NA	CAISPGQGNEQFF	TGTGCCATCAGTCCGGGACAGGGCAATGAGCAGTTCTTC
TRBV7-2	TRBJ2-1	NA	NA	CASSFELGRGAYNEQFF	TGTGCCAGCAGCTTTGAACTCGGCAGGGGGGCCTACAATGAGCAGTTCTTC
TRBV12-3/TRBV12-4	TRBJ1-3	NA	NA	CASSLDGTSSGNTIYF	TGTGCCAGCAGTTTAGACGGGACAAGCTCTGGAAACACCATATATTTT
TRBV7-9	TRBJ2-7	TRBD1	NA	CASTSGDRRYEQYF	TGTGCCAGCACCTCTGGGGACAGACGCTACGAGCAGTACTTC
TRBV30	TRBJ2-3	NA	many	CAWSADNLGGTDTQYF	TGTGCCTGGAGTGCCGACAACTTGGGTGGCACAGATACGCAGTATTTT
TRBV6-1	TRBJ1-2	NA	many	CASSEPLYGYTF	TGTGCCAGCAGTGAACCCCTATATGGCTACACCTTC
TRBV30	TRBJ2-2	NA	few	CAWSRSGGNTGELFF	TGTGCCTGGAGTAGGTCGGGCGGAAACACCGGGGAGCTGTTTTTT
TRBV5-1	TRBJ2-3	NA	many	CASSFTSLAEDTQYF	TGCGCCAGCAGCTTCACTTCGCTAGCAGAGGATACGCAGTATTTT
TRBV11-2	TRBJ2-4	TRBD1	few	CASSSAGSGTGRIRGKNIQYF	TGTGCCAGCAGCTCTGCCGGATCCGGGACAGGGCGGATCAGAGGCAAAAACATTCAGTACTTC
TRBV29-1	TRBJ2-7	NA	NA	CSVEVIGGTSFEQYF	TGCAGCGTTGAAGTTATTGGCGGGACTTCTTTCGAGCAGTACTTC
TRBV6-4	TRBJ1-1	NA	few	CASSSGVLEAFF	TGTGCCAGCAGCTCAGGAGTCCTTGAAGCTTTCTTT
TRBV27	TRBJ2-1	TRBD2	many	CASRPGTSVYNEQFF	TGTGCCAGCAGACCCGGGACTAGCGTATACAATGAGCAGTTCTTC
TRBV27	TRBJ1-1	NA	many	CASSLRAAGTGNTEAFF	TGTGCCAGCAGTTTAAGGGCGGCAGGCACAGGAAACACTGAAGCTTTCTTT
TRBV4-3	TRBJ1-4	NA	NA	CASSQLPRGVGEKLFF	TGCGCCAGCAGCCAGCTGCCCAGGGGAGTGGGCGAAAAACTGTTTTTT
TRBV28	TRBJ2-5	NA	NA	CASNGGLETQYF	TGTGCCAGCAACGGCGGGTTAGAGACCCAGTACTTC
TRBV27	TRBJ2-1	NA	many	CATKGDAYNEQFF	TGTGCCACCAAGGGGGACGCCTACAATGAGCAGTTCTTC
TRBV7-2	TRBJ2-3	TRBD2	many	CASSLVREQTDTQYF	TGTGCCAGCAGCTTAGTGCGGGAGCAGACAGATACGCAGTATTTT
TRBV27	TRBJ1-2	NA	NA	CASSRTALYGYTF	TGTGCCAGCAGTAGGACAGCACTCTATGGCTACACCTTC
TRBV2	TRBJ1-4	NA	many	CATSWARATEKLFF	TGTGCCACCTCCTGGGCCAGGGCTACTGAAAAACTGTTTTTT
TRBV7-2	TRBJ1-4	NA	few	CASSFLSNEKLFF	TGTGCCAGCAGCTTTCTCAGTAATGAAAAACTGTTTTTT
TRBV28	TRBJ2-1	NA	many	CASSLVSSDEQFF	TGTGCCAGCAGTTTAGTCTCCTCTGATGAGCAGTTCTTC
TRBV12-3/TRBV12-4	TRBJ1-1	NA	many	CASSRQVRTEAFF	TGTGCCAGCAGTAGACAGGTGAGGACTGAAGCTTTCTTT
TRBV30	TRBJ1-6	NA	many	CAWKQGNSPLHF	TGTGCCTGGAAGCAGGGGAATTCACCCCTCCACTTT
TRBV7-3	TRBJ1-5	NA	NA	CASSSLAGAHQPQHF	TGTGCCAGCAGCTCCCTAGCGGGTGCCCATCAGCCCCAGCATTTT
TRBV5-1	TRBJ1-1	NA	many	CASSSPPDRPNTEAFF	TGCGCCAGCAGCTCCCCTCCCGACAGGCCGAACACTGAAGCTTTCTTT
TRBV6-1	TRBJ2-7	NA	NA	CASSEADGTRNVEKYF	TGTGCCAGCAGTGAAGCGGACGGGACACGCAACGTGGAGAAGTACTTC
TRBV6-2/TRBV6-3	TRBJ1-2	TRBD1	many	CASSDGQGVSGYTF	TGTGCCAGCAGTGACGGACAGGGTGTAAGTGGCTACACCTTC
TRBV25-1	TRBJ2-6	TRBD1	NA	CASSPQKGQGPRGGANVLTF	TGTGCCAGCAGTCCGCAAAAGGGACAGGGTCCTAGAGGTGGGGCCAACGTCCTGACTTTC
TRBV9	TRBJ2-1	TRBD2	NA	CASSVEGTSGTLNEQLF	TGTGCCAGCAGCGTAGAGGGGACTAGCGGTACTCTCAATGAGCAGCTCTTC
TRBV12-5	TRBJ2-3	TRBD1	many	CASGTFGTGGDTQYF	TGTGCTAGTGGAACCTTCGGGACAGGGGGCGATACGCAGTATTTT
TRBV7-2	TRBJ1-1	NA	many	CASRVGSSNTEAFF	TGTGCCAGCAGAGTCGGGAGCTCGAACACTGAAGCTTTCTTT
TRBV6-1	TRBJ2-2	TRBD2	NA	CASSLQLADTGELFF	TGTGCCAGCAGTTTGCAACTAGCGGACACCGGGGAGCTGTTTTTT
TRBV28	TRBJ1-6	TRBD1	NA	CASSQVDRGDSPLHF	TGTGCCAGCAGTCAAGTGGACAGGGGGGACTCACCCCTCCACTTT